This entry lists 2 T cell receptor beta chains sequenced from one sample in a study of shared clonotypes between healthy human individuals. The method was immunoSEQ multiplex PCR; TCRdb's version includes in-frame clones alone and lacks a portion of them. The sample records approximately 500,000 clones, 60% to 80% being singletons. Sequencing used PBMCs. Every receptor here comes from a woman between 40 and 50 years old in good health. Some clones in this sample may be carry-over from other donors' samples.

This chain uses TRBV7-3 with TRBJ2-1; D is unclear. The CDR3 runs 14 residues. Germline V gives CDR1 SGHTA, CDR2 FQGTGA. Trimming took 3 bases from V and 8 from J, leaving 14 bases between them. This chain's CDR3 is CASSFKALGDEQFF. CDR3 DNA sequence: TGTGCCAGCAGCTTCAAGGCTTTAGGCGATGAGCAGTTCTTC.

V is TRBV7-2 and J is TRBJ2-2; D may be TRBD2 (5 bases). The V gene's germline CDR1 is SGHTA and CDR2 FQGNSA. V was cut by 3 bases and J by 4 bases, with 15 bases left in between. The CDR3 is 16 residues long. CDR3 in DNA: TGTGCCAGCAGCTTTTCTCGGGGAGAGGTCACCGGGGAGCTGTTTTTT. Encoded protein: CASSFSRGEVTGELFF. Looking up the rest from reference TRBV7-2 and TRBJ2-2 gives the full variable domain: GAGVSQSPSNKVTEKGKDVELRCDPISGHTALYWYRQSLGQGLEFLIYFQGNSAPDKSGLPSDRFSAERTGGSVSTLTIQRTQQEDSAVYLCASSFSRGEVTGELFFGEGSRLTVL.